The 2 T cell receptor beta chains presented below share a single source sample, sequenced in a study of type 1 and type 2 diabetes patients. The PCR template was genomic DNA. The TCR beta CDR3 region was amplified using 30 forward and 13 reverse primers. TCRdb reprocessed the multiplex PCR reads with MiXCR, giving one entry per CDR3 protein. The top ten hold approximately 15% of the sample, which has around 300,000 distinct CDR3 sequences, roughly 48% seen once. The sample consisted of peripheral blood mononuclear cells (PBMCs). The source of these receptors is a man aged 18 to 35 with type 2 diabetes.

This chain uses TRBV25-1 with TRBJ2-2; weak D call: TRBD1 (6 bases). V was trimmed by 5 bases and J by 3 bases, leaving 10 bases between them. Germline CDR1 reads MGHDK; CDR2 reads SYGVNS. This CDR3 is 14 amino acids long. The CDR3 spells CASSRQEDTGELFF. CDR3 DNA sequence: TGTGCCAGCAGTAGACAGGAGGACACCGGGGAGCTGTTTTTT.

This clonotype was counted a few times. This rearrangement joins TRBV20-1 to TRBJ2-5, with 8 bases lining up with TRBD1. Germline V gene data show CDR1 as DFQATT and CDR2 as SNEGSKA (reference sequence). The CDR3 is 14 amino acids. Germline trimming cut 1 base from V and 3 bases from J; bases unmatched to any gene: 4. CDR3 residues: CSARVRTGKETQYF. The CDR3 bases are TGCAGTGCTAGAGTGAGGACAGGGAAAGAGACCCAGTACTTC.